This note documents a single T cell receptor (beta chain) sequence. This CDR3 contains 12 residues. Trimming took off 3 bases at V and 2 bases at J, with 5 bases between the two ends. The germline gives CDR1 GTSNPN, CDR2 SVGIG (reference sequence). This entry belongs to a study of cytomegalovirus exposure and HLA in healthy donors. Researchers ran the PCR with 60 Vbeta and 13 Jbeta primers. Assay: immunoSEQ multiplex PCR; the TCRdb copy retains only in-frame clones and omits some. The table includes tens of thousands of clones, about 73% detected once. This clonotype was obtained from a woman in her 30s in good health and CMV-seronegative. The chain uses TRBV30 and TRBJ1-3; no clear D gene. Material: PBMCs. The CDR3 DNA is TGTGCCTGGAGGTTAACTGGAAACACCATATATTTT. It yields the protein CAWRLTGNTIYF.